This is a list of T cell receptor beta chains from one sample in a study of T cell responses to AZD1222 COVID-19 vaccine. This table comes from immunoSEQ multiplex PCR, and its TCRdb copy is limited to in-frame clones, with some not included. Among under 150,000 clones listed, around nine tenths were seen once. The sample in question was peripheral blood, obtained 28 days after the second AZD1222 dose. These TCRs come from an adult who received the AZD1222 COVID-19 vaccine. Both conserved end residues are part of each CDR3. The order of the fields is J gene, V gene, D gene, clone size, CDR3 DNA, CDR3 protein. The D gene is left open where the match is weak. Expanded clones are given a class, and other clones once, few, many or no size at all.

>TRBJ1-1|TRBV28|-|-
TGTGCCAGCACCCAAGGGGCGCGGGGATACACTGAAGCTTTCTTT
CASTQGARGYTEAFF
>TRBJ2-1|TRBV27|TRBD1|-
TGTGCCAGCAGTCCCACGGGACAGGGCTTCACTGAGCAGTTCTTC
CASSPTGQGFTEQFF
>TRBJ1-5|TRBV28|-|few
TGTGCCAGCAGGATAAGACCGCTTAGCAATCAGCCCCAGCATTTT
CASRIRPLSNQPQHF
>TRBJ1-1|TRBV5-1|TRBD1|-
TGCGCCAGCAGCTTGTCGACAGGGGTAACTGAAGCTTTCTTT
CASSLSTGVTEAFF
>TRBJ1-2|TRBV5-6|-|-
TGTGCCAGCAGCCTAGGATCGGGTGGCTACACCTTC
CASSLGSGGYTF
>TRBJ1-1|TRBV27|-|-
TGTGCCAGCAGGACTACGAACACTGAAGCTTTCTTT
CASRTTNTEAFF
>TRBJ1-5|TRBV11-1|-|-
TGTGCCAGCAGCAGTCAGGGTAATCAGCCCCAGCATTTT
CASSSQGNQPQHF
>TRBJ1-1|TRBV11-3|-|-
TGTGCCAGCAGCTTCCAGGTGAACACTGAAGCTTTCTTT
CASSFQVNTEAFF
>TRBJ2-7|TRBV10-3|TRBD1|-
TGTGCCATCGAGGACAGGGACTACGAGCAGTACTTC
CAIEDRDYEQYF
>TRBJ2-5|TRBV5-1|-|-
TGCGCCAGCAGCCCGGGACGGGCCCGTGAGACCCAGTACTTC
CASSPGRARETQYF
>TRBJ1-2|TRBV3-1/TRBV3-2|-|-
TGTGCCAGCAGCCAGTGGGCGGGGGGATCTAACTATGGCTACACCTTC
CASSQWAGGSNYGYTF
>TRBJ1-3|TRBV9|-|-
TGTGCCAGCAGCGGAGGTGGCACCTCTGGAAACACCATATATTTT
CASSGGGTSGNTIYF
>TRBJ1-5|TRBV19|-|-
TGTGCCAGTAGTATGCGGCCCTCAAGCAGAGGGGAGCCCCAGCATTTT
CASSMRPSSRGEPQHF
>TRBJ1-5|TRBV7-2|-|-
TGTGCCAGCAGCTCCGACTACGGGGGCAATCAGCCCCAGCATTTT
CASSSDYGGNQPQHF
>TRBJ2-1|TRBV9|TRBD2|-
TGTGCCAGCAGCGTGAGCGGGAACTGGAATGAGCAGTTCTTC
CASSVSGNWNEQFF
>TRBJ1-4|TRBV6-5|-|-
TGTGCCAGCAGTACCGGGGGTAGGGGAAATGAAAAACTGTTTTTT
CASSTGGRGNEKLFF
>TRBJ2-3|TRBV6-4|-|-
TGTGCCAGCAGTGACTCAGGTGGGGCTACAGATACGCAGTATTTT
CASSDSGGATDTQYF
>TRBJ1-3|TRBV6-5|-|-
TGTGCCAGCAGCATCAGGGGTGTTGGAAACACCATATATTTT
CASSIRGVGNTIYF
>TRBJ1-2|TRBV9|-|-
TGTGCCAGCAGCGTAGAGGCTCTTCACGGCTACACCTTC
CASSVEALHGYTF
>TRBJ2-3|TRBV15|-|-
TGTGCCACCAGCAGAGATCTTTGGCCTAGCACAGATACGCAGTATTTT
CATSRDLWPSTDTQYF
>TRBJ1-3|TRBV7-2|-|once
TGTGCCAGCAGCTGGGGAGCGGGGAACACCATATATTTT
CASSWGAGNTIYF
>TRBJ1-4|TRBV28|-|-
TGTGCCAGCGGGAAGTGGGATGGAAAACTGTTTTTT
CASGKWDGKLFF
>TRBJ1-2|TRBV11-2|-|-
TGTGCCAGCAGCTTAGATATAGTAGATGGCTACACCTTC
CASSLDIVDGYTF
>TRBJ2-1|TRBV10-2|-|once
TGCGCCAGTGAACCGGGCCTGATCTACAATGAGCAGTTCTTC
CASEPGLIYNEQFF
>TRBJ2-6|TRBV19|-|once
TGTGCCAGTAGTATCGCAACAGGGACTGGGGCCAACGTCCTGACTTTC
CASSIATGTGANVLTF
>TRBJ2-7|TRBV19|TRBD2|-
TGTGCCAGTAGCTCCTTCCTGGTCGCTAGCGGGACTTTAACCTACGAGCAGTACTTC
CASSSFLVASGTLTYEQYF
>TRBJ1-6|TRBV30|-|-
TGTGCCTGGAAGGGGGGAACCTATAATTCACCCCTCCACTTT
CAWKGGTYNSPLHF
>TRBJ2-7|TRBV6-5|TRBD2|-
TGTGCCAGCAGTTACGCGGGAGGGCCCTACGAGCAGTACTTC
CASSYAGGPYEQYF
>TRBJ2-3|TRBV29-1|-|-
TGCAGCGTTGAGAGCGGGACAGCGCCAACAGATACGCAGTATTTT
CSVESGTAPTDTQYF
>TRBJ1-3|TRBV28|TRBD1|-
TGTGCCAGCATTCCTTTTTTTACAGGGGCTCCTGGAAACACCATATATTTT
CASIPFFTGAPGNTIYF
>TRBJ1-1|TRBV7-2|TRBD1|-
TGTGCCAGCAGCCCCCTGACAGGGGGCAGTCGAGCTTTCTTT
CASSPLTGGSRAFF
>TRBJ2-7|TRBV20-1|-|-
TGCAGTGCTAGTCCTGGTAGCGGTTTCTCCTACGAGCAGTACTTC
CSASPGSGFSYEQYF
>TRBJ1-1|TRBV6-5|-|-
TGTGCCAGCAGAATCGGGCAGAAGAACACTGAAGCTTTCTTT
CASRIGQKNTEAFF
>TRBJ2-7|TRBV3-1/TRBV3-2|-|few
TGTGCCAGCAGCCTCTCCTCAGGGCGTAGGGGGCAGTACTTC
CASSLSSGRRGQYF
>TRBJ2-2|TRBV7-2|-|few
TGTGCCAGCAGCTTAAAAGGCCAGCCGAACACCGGGGAGCTGTTTTTT
CASSLKGQPNTGELFF
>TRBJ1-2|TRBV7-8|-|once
TGTGCCAGCAGGCCCGGTCTTATCTATGGCTACACCTTC
CASRPGLIYGYTF
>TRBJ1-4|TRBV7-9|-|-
TGTGCCAGCAGCCGTTCGAGGGGAGTAGGCGAAAAACTGTTTTTT
CASSRSRGVGEKLFF
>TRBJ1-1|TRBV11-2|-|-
TGTGCCAGCAGCGTGATGGGGGGTGAAGCTTTCTTT
CASSVMGGEAFF
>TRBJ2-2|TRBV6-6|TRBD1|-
TGTGCCAGCATTGGACAGGGAGGAAACACCGGGGAGCTGTTTTTT
CASIGQGGNTGELFF
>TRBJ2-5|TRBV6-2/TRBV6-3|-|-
TGTGCCAGCAGTTTTCAACACGGAAACCCACAAGAGACCCAGTACTTC
CASSFQHGNPQETQYF
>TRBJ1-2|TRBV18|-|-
TGTGCCAGCTCACCACTCAAGGACGTAAGGTTGGGTGGCTACACCTTC
CASSPLKDVRLGGYTF
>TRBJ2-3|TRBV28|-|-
TGTGCCAGCAGTTTGGGGCCTCTCACAGATACGCAGTATTTT
CASSLGPLTDTQYF
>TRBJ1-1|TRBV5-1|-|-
TGCGCCAGCAGCTTAGGGACAAGAGGGACTGAAGCTTTCTTT
CASSLGTRGTEAFF
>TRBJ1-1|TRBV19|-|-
TGTGCCAGTAGTTTGGGGCAGGGGAGTGGCGTGAACACTGAAGCTTTCTTT
CASSLGQGSGVNTEAFF
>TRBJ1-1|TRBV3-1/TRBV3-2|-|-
TGTGCCAGCAGCCAAAGGACACGCGACCTTGAAGCTTTCTTT
CASSQRTRDLEAFF
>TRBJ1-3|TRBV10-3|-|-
TGTGCCATCAGTGGGTCGGAGAGCTCTGGAAACACCATATATTTT
CAISGSESSGNTIYF
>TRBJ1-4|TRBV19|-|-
TGTGCCAGTAGTAGAAGAATGGAGGAAAAACTGTTTTTT
CASSRRMEEKLFF
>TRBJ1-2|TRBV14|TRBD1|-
TGTGCCAGCACCCCGGACAGGGTGGGCTATGGCTACACCTTC
CASTPDRVGYGYTF
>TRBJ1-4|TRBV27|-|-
TGTGCCAGCAGTTCTCGACTTCGGGGGGGGCGGGTGGAAGAAAAACTGTTTTTT
CASSSRLRGGRVEEKLFF
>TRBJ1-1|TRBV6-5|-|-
TGTGCCAGCAGTCGGGCGGAGAAGAACACTGAAGCTTTCTTT
CASSRAEKNTEAFF
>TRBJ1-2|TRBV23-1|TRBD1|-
TGCGCCAGCAGACGAACAGGGGGCTCTGGCTACACCTTC
CASRRTGGSGYTF
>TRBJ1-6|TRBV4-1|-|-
TGCGCCAGCAGCCAAGACGGCAGTAATTCACCCCTCCACTTT
CASSQDGSNSPLHF
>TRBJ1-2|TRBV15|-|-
TGTGCCACCAGCAGAGAAGGTAGAACAGCCTATGGCTACACCTTC
CATSREGRTAYGYTF